One and the same sample provided the 32 T cell receptor beta chains below, sequenced in a study of tumor-infiltrating lymphocytes in oesophageal squamous cell carcinoma. In TCRdb, the PCR reads were re-called with MiXCR into one record per CDR3 protein. The sample contains around 15,000 distinct CDR3 sequences, around 50% of which appear only once. Sequencing was carried out using esophageal tumor tissue. The receptors come from a male donor with esophageal squamous cell carcinoma.

This chain connects TRBV6-6 to TRBJ2-5; TRBD2 matches 10 bases. The DNA end lines up better with TRBJ2-1; the J call may be wrong. Germline V gives CDR1 MNHNY, CDR2 SVGAGI (reference sequence). CDR3 length: 14 amino acids. CDR3: CASSSAGGLVEQFF. Written as DNA, the CDR3 is TGTGCCAGCAGTTCAGCGGGAGGGTTGGTTGAGCAGTTCTTC.

This chain links TRBV20-1 with TRBJ1-1, with 8 positions matching TRBD1. V was pared by 4 bases and J by 10 bases, with 8 bases of the junction left unmatched. This CDR3 is 12 amino acids long. CDR1 is DFQATT and CDR2 is SNEGSKA in the germline V gene (reference sequence). CDR3 DNA: TGCAGTGCTACTCCTGGACAGGGAGGAGCTTTCTTT. As protein: CSATPGQGGAFF.

The chain recombines TRBV7-3 with TRBJ2-5, with D perhaps TRBD2 (5 bases). In germline, CDR1 is SGHTA, CDR2 FQGTGA. This CDR3 is built from 13 residues. Trimming cost V 3 bases and J 1 base, with 6 bases left between them. The chain's CDR3 is CASSFGSQETQYF. The DNA of the CDR3 is TGTGCCAGCAGCTTTGGGAGCCAAGAGACCCAGTACTTC.

The chain combines TRBV11-2 with TRBJ1-1; TRBD1 aligns across 7 bases. CDR1 and CDR2 from the germline V gene are SGHAT and FQNNGV. The CDR3 extends over 13 amino acids. With 5 bases clipped from V and 3 bases from J, the junction kept 3 bases outside the gene matches. CDR3: CASSRDSYTEAFF. The CDR3, as DNA: TGTGCCAGCAGCCGGGACAGCTACACTGAAGCTTTCTTT.

This clonotype was seen many times. This sequence joins TRBV28 and TRBJ1-1; 7 nucleotides agree with TRBD1. CDR3 length: 14 amino acids. The V gene end was trimmed by 7 bases and the J gene end by 2 bases; junction bases not matched to a gene: 7. Germline lookup yields CDR1 MDHEN and CDR2 SYDVKM. For the CDR3, the DNA is TGTGCCAGCATCATCCGGGACAGCAACACTGAAGCTTTCTTT. It is translated as CASIIRDSNTEAFF. Filled out from reference TRBV28 and TRBJ1-1, the complete variable domain reads DVKVTQSSRYLVKRTGEKVFLECVQDMDHENMFWYRQDPGLGLRLIYFSYDVKMKEKGDIPEGYSVSREKKERFSLILESASTNQTSMYLCASIIRDSNTEAFFGQGTRLTVV.

A note on this clonotype: As the CDR3 is not closed by the conserved phenylalanine or tryptophan, this likely results from a read error. The DNA is omitted, as the CDR3 cannot be located on it reliably, and the CDR3 follows TCRdb's listing. The gene calls are TRBV7-6 and TRBJ2-3; the table's D call, TRBD2, was not checked against the DNA. Germline V gene data show CDR1 as SGHVS and CDR2 as FNYEAQ. The CDR3 is 22 residues long, counting both termini. The CDR3 sequence: CASSGAPGLAGELSYNEQFFGP.

As DNA, the CDR3 is TGCGCCAGCAGCCTAGCGACCGGCCAAGAGACCCAGTACTTC. This encodes CASSLATGQETQYF. The chain uses TRBV10-2 and TRBJ2-1; possibly TRBD2 for D (6 bases). The DNA end favors TRBJ2-5, so the J call may be wrong. Germline CDR1 and CDR2: WSHSY and SAAADI. There are 14 residues in the CDR3.

The chain links TRBV7-3 to TRBJ2-7; 10 nucleotides match TRBD1. The end of the DNA fits TRBJ2-1 better, so the J call may be wrong. Looked up from germline, CDR1 is SGHTA and CDR2 is FQGTGA. CDR3 size: 16 residues. The CDR3 bases are TGTGCCAGCAGCCCCCGGGACAGGGGATCCTACAATGAGCAGTTCTTC. Amino acid sequence: CASSPRDRGSYNEQFF.

The chain couples TRBV7-4 to TRBJ1-1; D remains ambiguous. This CDR3 is built from 13 residues. With 3 bases removed from V and 3 bases from J, the gap between germline ends came to 8 bases. The germline gives CDR1 SGHVT, CDR2 SQSDAQ. This chain's CDR3 is CASSFGEDTEAFF. In nucleotides, the CDR3 is TGTGCCAGCAGCTTCGGGGAGGACACTGAAGCTTTCTTT.

This sequence joins TRBV6-2 or TRBV6-3 and TRBJ2-2, with 11 bases that match TRBD2. The germline CDR1 and CDR2 sequences are MNHEY and SVGEGT. Trimming removed 6 bases from V and 5 bases from J; junction bases left unmatched: 5. The CDR3 extends over 15 amino acids. CDR3 sequence (DNA): TGTGCCAGCAGCCCCGGGACTAGCGGTACCGGGGAGCTGTTTTTT. It codes for CASSPGTSGTGELFF.

This chain uses TRBV7-6 with TRBJ1-4; 11 nucleotides line up with TRBD1. CDR3 size: 14 residues. Germline-derived CDR1 and CDR2 are SGHVS and FNYEAQ. V was pared by 5 bases and J by 6 bases, with 2 bases of the junction left unmatched. CDR3: CASSTGQGDEKLFF. The CDR3, as DNA: TGTGCCAGCAGCACGGGACAGGGGGATGAAAAACTGTTTTTT.

The chain links TRBV7-6 to TRBJ2-3, with D possibly being TRBD1 or TRBD2 (5 bases each). Germline CDR1 is SGHVS and CDR2 is FNYEAQ. V shed 4 bases and J shed 14 bases, with 25 bases lying between them. The CDR3 has 15 residues. CDR3 sequence: CASSSGPGSTGELYF. The CDR3, as DNA: TGTGCCAGCAGCTCGGGACCGGGCAGCACCGGGGAGCTGTATTTT.

This clonotype came up once. The V call is TRBV7-6, the J call TRBJ2-4; 12 bases map to TRBD2. The CDR3 is 16 residues long. The J segment lost 13 bases and the V segment lost 5 bases, leaving 15 bases of the junction unmatched. Germline V gene lookup returns CDR1 SGHVS and CDR2 FNYEAQ. The CDR3 loop is CASSPRTSGESNEQYF. CDR3 bases: TGTGCCAGCAGCCCGCGGACTAGCGGGGAGAGTAATGAGCAGTACTTC.

The chain carries TRBV7-3 and TRBJ2-7; 11 bases agree with TRBD2. The tail of the sequence fits TRBJ2-1 better, so the J call may be wrong. This CDR3 has 15 residues. Germline-derived CDR1 and CDR2 are SGHTA and FQGTGA. The CDR3 coding sequence is TGTGCCAGCAGCGTTCTAGCGGGGGGCAACAATGAGCAGTTCTTC. It encodes CASSVLAGGNNEQFF.

In this sample, this clonotype turned up many times. The rearrangement links TRBV4-1 to TRBJ2-1; no firm D call. The germline V gene encodes CDR1 MGHRA and CDR2 YSYEKL. The CDR3 totals 16 residues. V lost 3 bases to trimming and J lost 6 bases, with 18 bases between them. The CDR3 DNA reads as TGCGCCAGCAGCCATCTCCCCTCGTTGGGCCGCAATGAGCAGTTCTTC. Protein product: CASSHLPSLGRNEQFF.

This clonotype ranks as medium-sized. The genes are TRBV6-1 and TRBJ2-7; D not certain. Trimming removed 6 bases at V and 7 bases at J, with 16 bases between. This CDR3 spans 13 amino acids. Germline CDR1 MNHNS, CDR2 SASEGT. The CDR3 protein is CASRDDSGWEQYF. For the CDR3, the DNA is TGTGCCAGCAGGGACGACTCTGGGTGGGAGCAGTACTTC.

This rearrangement joins TRBV11-2 to TRBJ2-3; D remains ambiguous. Gene TRBJ2-7 matches the end of the DNA better, so the J call may be wrong. Germline-derived CDR1 and CDR2 are SGHAT and FQNNGV. There are 11 residues in the CDR3. The CDR3 DNA follows: TGTGCCAGCAGGATAGGAGACGAGCAGTACTTC. This sequence encodes CASRIGDEQYF.

The rearrangement joins TRBV24-1 to TRBJ2-3; TRBD1 is a possible D gene (5 bases). The end of the DNA aligns better with TRBJ2-1, so the J call may be wrong. Germline CDR1 and CDR2: KGHDR and SFDVKD. The CDR3 is made up of 13 amino acids. CDR3 DNA sequence: TGTGCCACCAGCCGGACAAGTCAGAAGGCCCAGTTCTTC. This codes for CATSRTSQKAQFF.

This chain uses TRBV7-3 with TRBJ2-6, with D perhaps TRBD1 (6 bases). TRBJ2-1 explains the end of the DNA better; the J call may be wrong. The CDR3 has 15 residues. The germline gives CDR1 SGHTA, CDR2 FQGTGA. The CDR3 sequence is CASSLGYGRGYEQFF. CDR3 nucleotide sequence: TGTGCCAGCAGCTTAGGTTATGGCAGGGGCTACGAGCAGTTCTTC.

The genes are TRBV14 and TRBJ2-7; no firm D call. V gave up 4 bases and J gave up 1 base, with 11 bases separating them. The CDR3 runs to 14 residues. In germline, CDR1 is SGHDN, CDR2 FVKESK. The CDR3 spells CASSPLAHSYEQYF. CDR3 coding DNA: TGTGCCAGCAGCCCCTTAGCTCATTCCTACGAGCAGTACTTC.

This clonotype was seen at least ten times. V gene TRBV12-1 combines with J gene TRBJ2-4; the listed D gene, TRBD2, was not tested against the DNA. TRBV12-1 is designated a pseudogene. The CDR3 loop spans 13 amino acids. The CDR3 DNA sequence: TGTGCCCAGCTAGCGGGAGGGCCCTGTGAGCAGTACTTC. It encodes CAQLAGGPCEQYF.

This clonotype was observed a handful of times. The CDR3, as DNA: TGTGCCAGCAGTTTCAGGCTTATCTCTGGGGCCAACGTCCTGACTTTC. It specifies CASSFRLISGANVLTF. This sequence joins TRBV28 and TRBJ2-6; D gene ambiguous. V dropped 3 bases and J dropped 0 bases, with 9 bases sitting between them. Germline CDR1 and CDR2: MDHEN and SYDVKM. The length of the CDR3 is 16 residues.

This clonotype was counted once. The chain has TRBV3-1 and TRBJ2-1, with unresolved D. This CDR3 is built from 12 residues. V lost 1 base and J 8 bases, leaving 6 bases between the germline ends. CDR1 and CDR2 (germline): LGHDT, YNNKEL (reference sequence). CDR3 sequence: CASSQVSDEQFF. DNA for the CDR3: TGTGCCAGCAGCCAAGTGAGCGATGAGCAGTTCTTC.

This clonotype was found a few times. V is TRBV7-2 and J is TRBJ2-1, with a tentative D call TRBD1 (7 bases). V was clipped by 5 bases and J by 7 bases, with 15 bases between them. CDR1 is SGHTA, CDR2 FQGNSA, per germline. The CDR3 spans 14 residues. The CDR3 loop reads CASSPKTGRNEQFF. Here the CDR3 DNA reads TGTGCCAGCAGCCCCAAGACAGGGAGGAATGAGCAGTTCTTC.

Comment on this clonotype: A much larger clone lies one base from this, so it may be a read error. V gene TRBV6-6 combines with J gene TRBJ2-3; TRBD1 might be the D (5 bases). The CDR3 is made up of 15 amino acids. The ends were cut back, 2 bases at V and 12 bases at J, with 21 bases in the middle. Germline CDR1 is MNHNY and CDR2 is SVGAGI (reference sequence). The CDR3: CASSYTHRTHQPQYF. The DNA for the CDR3 is TGTGCCAGCAGTTACACCCACAGGACACATCAGCCCCAGTATTTT.

The chain couples TRBV6-1 to TRBJ2-3; 11 bases match TRBD1. The end of the DNA is better explained by TRBJ2-7, so the J call may be wrong. The length of the CDR3 is 17 residues. The germline V gene has CDR1 MNHNS and CDR2 SASEGT. CDR3 nucleotide sequence: TGTGCCAGCAGTGAACTCCTACGGACAGGGGGCAGGTACGAGCAGTACTTC. It translates to CASSELLRTGGRYEQYF.

The chain is built from TRBV7-2 and TRBJ2-3; weak D call: TRBD2 (6 bases). Germline CDR1 is SGHTA and CDR2 is FQGNSA. This CDR3 is built from 15 residues. Trimming removed 2 bases from V and 4 bases from J, with 13 bases in between. The CDR3 coding sequence is TGTGCCAGCAGCTTACAGGCGGGGTTGGCAGATACGCAGTATTTT. Translated: CASSLQAGLADTQYF. The variable domain in full, completed from reference TRBV7-2 and TRBJ2-3, reads GAGVSQSPSNKVTEKGKDVELRCDPISGHTALYWYRQSLGQGLEFLIYFQGNSAPDKSGLPSDRFSAERTGGSVSTLTIQRTQQEDSAVYLCASSLQAGLADTQYFGPGTRLTVL.

Worth noting for this clonotype: A junction boundary mismatches the germline segment, possibly from a read error. The chain is built from TRBV4-1 and TRBJ1-6; no clear D. Germline V gene data show CDR1 as MGHRA and CDR2 as YSYEKL. This CDR3 region has 17 residues. In DNA, the CDR3 is TGTGCCAGCAGCCAAGATAATAGGGCACAACCCAATTCACCCCTCCACTTT. It is translated as CASSQDNRAQPNSPLHF.

About this clonotype: The conserved closing phenylalanine or tryptophan is absent in this CDR3, likely reflecting a read error. The limits of the CDR3 on the DNA are not certain, so only TCRdb's listed CDR3 is given. The chain couples TRBV7-3 to TRBJ2-7; the DNA was not used to check the table's D call, TRBD1. Termini included, the CDR3 measures 18 amino acids. The germline V gene encodes CDR1 SGHTA and CDR2 FQGTGA. This CDR3 reads CASSMDGRQGALGYTFGS.

J is TRBJ2-1 and V is TRBV7-2, with TRBD2 matching over 11 bases. The CDR3 consists of 15 residues. Germline CDR1 SGHTA, CDR2 FQGNSA. The V segment lost 5 bases and the J segment 9 bases; nucleotides outside the gene matches: 9. CDR3 in amino acids: CASSHRTSGSGEQFF. The CDR3 nucleotides read TGTGCCAGCAGCCACCGGACTAGCGGGTCGGGTGAGCAGTTCTTC.

The chain joins TRBV12-3 or TRBV12-4 to TRBJ2-5, with TRBD2 identical over 10 bases. This CDR3 region has 18 residues. Trimming cost V 5 bases and J 0 bases; bases outside gene matches: 12. CDR3 in DNA: TGTGCCAGCAGTACCGGGACTAGCGCATTTCAGTACCAAGAGACCCAGTACTTC. This sequence encodes CASSTGTSAFQYQETQYF.

This rearrangement joins TRBV7-6 to TRBJ2-1; perhaps TRBD2 as D (6 bases). The J call could be wrong; TRBJ2-7 is a better fit for the DNA end. Germline V gene lookup returns CDR1 SGHVS and CDR2 FNYEAQ. The CDR3 is made up of 17 amino acids. CDR3 coding DNA: TGTGCCAGCAGCTCAAACGGAGGGTCCTACCTGGTGGGTGAGCAGTACTTC. Its protein is CASSSNGGSYLVGEQYF.